The 20 T cell receptor beta chains below were found in one sample sequenced in a study of identical twins. One entry per CDR3 protein, called by TCRdb with MiXCR from the 5' RACE reads. This table has 400,000 to 550,000 distinct CDR3 sequences, roughly a fifth appearing once. This sample also appeared in a second study, on T cells expressing NK-cell markers.

Specimen: CD4+ T cells sorted from blood. Source of these receptors: a woman aged 18-35 years in good health.

The chain links TRBV5-1 to TRBJ1-2; TRBD1 matches 8 bases. Looked up from germline, CDR1 is SGHRS and CDR2 is YFSETQ. J was trimmed by 5 bases and V by 0 bases; bases with no gene match: 9. The length of the CDR3 is 16 residues. CDR3 sequence: CASSLAPTGQEYGYTF. DNA for the CDR3: TGCGCCAGCAGCTTGGCCCCTACGGGACAGGAATATGGCTACACCTTC.

This clonotype was seen a handful of times. The rearrangement links TRBV2 to TRBJ1-2; D is ambiguous. There are 12 residues in the CDR3. CDR1 is SNHLY and CDR2 is FYNNEI in the germline V gene. V gave up 4 bases and J gave up 6 bases, with 9 bases separating them. Here the CDR3 reads CASSVRAHGYTF. CDR3 in DNA: TGTGCCAGCAGTGTTCGGGCCCATGGCTACACCTTC.

V and J are TRBV4-3 and TRBJ1-1; D is ambiguous. CDR1 and CDR2 from the germline V gene are LGHNA and YSLEER. This CDR3 contains 16 residues. V lost 1 base and J 1 base, leaving 13 bases between the germline ends. The CDR3 DNA is TGCGCCAGCAGCCAAGGAATTTCTGCAGGGAACACTGAAGCTTTCTTT. It encodes CASSQGISAGNTEAFF.

This rearrangement joins TRBV5-5 to TRBJ2-1; D remains unclear. CDR1 and CDR2 (germline): SGHKS, YYEKEE (reference sequence). The CDR3 extends over 14 amino acids. The germline V and J ends were trimmed by 4 bases and 6 bases, with 14 bases remaining between them. CDR3 in amino acids: CASSPAGWSNEQFF. The CDR3 DNA is TGTGCCAGCAGCCCGGCCGGGTGGAGCAATGAGCAGTTCTTC.

The V gene is TRBV9, the J gene TRBJ1-1; D call uncertain. Between the trimmed V and J ends, which lost 0 bases and 0 bases, there was a span of 9 bases. The germline V gene has CDR1 SGDLS and CDR2 YYNGEE. The CDR3 extends over 15 amino acids. The CDR3 region is CASSVDLTMNTEAFF. The CDR3 DNA sequence: TGTGCCAGCAGCGTAGATCTCACCATGAACACTGAAGCTTTCTTT.

The chain combines TRBV5-6 with TRBJ2-1; the match to TRBD1 covers 10 bases. V trimming: 4 bases; J trimming: 3 bases; junction bases outside the gene matches: 13. CDR1 and CDR2 (germline): SGHDT, YYEEEE. This CDR3 is built from 18 residues. The CDR3 DNA reads TGTGCCAGCAGCCCCGTCATCGACAGGGGGCGCGTCTACAATGAGCAGTTCTTC. Its protein is CASSPVIDRGRVYNEQFF.

The chain recombines TRBV20-1 with TRBJ1-1; tentative D call: TRBD1 (6 bases). Per the germline V gene, CDR1 is DFQATT and CDR2 is SNEGSKA (reference sequence). V was clipped by 6 bases and J by 3 bases, with 14 bases between them. The CDR3 covers 13 residues. The chain's CDR3 is CSAPGAAYTEAFF. CDR3 nucleotide sequence: TGCAGTGCCCCGGGGGCGGCCTACACTGAAGCTTTCTTT.

At least ten counts were recorded for this clonotype. The V gene is TRBV7-2, the J gene TRBJ2-1; possibly TRBD2 for D (6 bases). V was shortened by 2 bases and J by 0 bases, with 11 bases between the two germline ends. This CDR3 is built from 16 residues. Per germline, CDR1 SGHTA and CDR2 FQGNSA. The CDR3 coding sequence is TGTGCCAGCAGCTTAAATCCAGCGGGCTCCTACAATGAGCAGTTCTTC. Translated: CASSLNPAGSYNEQFF.

The chain recombines TRBV12-3 or TRBV12-4 with TRBJ1-1; D gene ambiguous. This CDR3 has 14 amino acids. V lost 6 bases, J lost 0 bases, and 11 bases lay in between. The CDR3, as DNA: TGTGCCAGCAGCCCACCCCCCGTGAACACTGAAGCTTTCTTT. Protein product: CASSPPPVNTEAFF.

The V and J genes are TRBV20-1 and TRBJ1-1; unclear D gene. The CDR3 sequence is 10 residues long. Germline values: CDR1 DFQATT, CDR2 SNEGSKA (reference sequence). The DNA of the CDR3 is TGCAGCGTAAGTAGGTCTGAAGCTTTCTTT. Its translation: CSVSRSEAFF.

The count of this clonotype is one. The chain is built from TRBV2 and TRBJ2-7; 9 nucleotides agree with TRBD2. The germline CDR1 and CDR2 sequences are SNHLY and FYNNEI. J lost 2 bases, V lost 4 bases, and 3 bases had no gene match. This CDR3 comprises 14 residues. The chain's CDR3 is CASSGASGAYEQYF. The CDR3 DNA sequence: TGTGCCAGCAGTGGGGCTAGCGGGGCCTACGAGCAGTACTTC.

The chain is built from TRBV6-1 and TRBJ1-1; D remains unclear. CDR1 is MNHNS, CDR2 SASEGT, per germline. Trimming shortened V by 6 bases and J by 0 bases, and 11 bases separated the two germline ends. The CDR3 is 14 amino acids. CDR3 bases: TGTGCCAGCAGGCTGGCTGGATTGAACACTGAAGCTTTCTTT. As protein: CASRLAGLNTEAFF.

This clonotype was recorded many times. The chain carries TRBV5-1 and TRBJ2-1, with TRBD2 matching 14 bases. Germline lookup yields CDR1 SGHRS and CDR2 YFSETQ. V trimming: 4 bases; J trimming: 0 bases; junction bases outside the gene matches: 0. The CDR3 runs to 16 residues. CDR3 in amino acids: CASSGTSGSSYNEQFF. DNA of the CDR3: TGCGCCAGCAGCGGGACTAGCGGGAGCTCCTACAATGAGCAGTTCTTC.

The gene calls are TRBV3-1 and TRBJ2-3; a weak D match, TRBD1 (6 bases). Germline V lookup: CDR1 LGHDT, CDR2 YNNKEL (reference sequence). The CDR3 has 18 amino acids. The CDR3: CTCSASPSQGRSTDTQYF. In nucleotides, the CDR3 is TGTACCTGCAGTGCATCCCCCTCACAGGGAAGAAGCACAGATACGCAGTATTTT.

This clonotype has a handful of counts. The V gene is TRBV4-2, the J gene TRBJ1-1; D uncertain. This CDR3 is built from 13 residues. Trimming removed 0 bases at V and 5 bases at J, with 7 bases between. Germline-derived CDR1 and CDR2 are LGHNA and YNFKEQ. Here the CDR3 DNA reads TGTGCCAGCAGCCAAGAGCGGGCTACTGAAGCTTTCTTT. The encoded protein is CASSQERATEAFF.

The V and J genes are TRBV12-3 or TRBV12-4 and TRBJ2-7; D assignment may be TRBD1 or TRBD2 (5 bases each). V was clipped by 5 bases and J by 12 bases, with 17 bases between them. The CDR3 loop spans 12 amino acids. This CDR3 is CASSQTGTRPYF. CDR3 DNA: TGTGCCAGCAGTCAGACCGGGACCCGTCCGTACTTC.

This clonotype was seen more than once but under ten times. Written as DNA, the CDR3 is TGTGCCAGCATGCGACAGGGGACGCCTGAAGCTTTCTTT. This gives the protein CASMRQGTPEAFF. The chain joins TRBV3-1 to TRBJ1-1; 8 bases fit TRBD1. J was trimmed by 6 bases and V by 7 bases; bases with no gene match: 7. The CDR3 consists of 13 residues. Per the germline V gene, CDR1 is LGHDT and CDR2 is YNNKEL (reference sequence).

The CDR3: CASSPLGEKLFF. CDR3 DNA sequence: TGTGCCAGCAGCCCGCTGGGTGAAAAACTGTTTTTT. V is TRBV3-1 and J is TRBJ1-4, with no clear D. CDR3 size: 12 residues. Per the germline V gene, CDR1 is LGHDT and CDR2 is YNNKEL (reference sequence). Between the trimmed V and J ends, which lost 4 bases and 7 bases, there was a span of 7 bases.

As DNA, the CDR3 is TGCGCCAGCAGCATACAGGGCCCTAGCACAGATACGCAGTATTTT. It encodes CASSIQGPSTDTQYF. The chain employs TRBV5-1 and TRBJ2-3, with D maybe TRBD1 (6 bases). V lost 4 bases and J lost 0, with 12 bases in between. This CDR3 has 15 amino acids. From germline, CDR1 is SGHRS and CDR2 YFSETQ.

This clonotype was observed a handful of times. V gene TRBV7-8 combines with J gene TRBJ2-7; TRBD1 aligns across 9 bases. CDR3 size: 15 residues. The germline CDR1 and CDR2 sequences are SGHVS and FQNEAQ. V was clipped by 1 base and J by 7 bases; unmatched bases: 8. The DNA of the CDR3 is TGTGCCAGCAGCTTAGTAGGGAACAGGGGGCTGGAGCAGTACTTC. Its translation is CASSLVGNRGLEQYF.